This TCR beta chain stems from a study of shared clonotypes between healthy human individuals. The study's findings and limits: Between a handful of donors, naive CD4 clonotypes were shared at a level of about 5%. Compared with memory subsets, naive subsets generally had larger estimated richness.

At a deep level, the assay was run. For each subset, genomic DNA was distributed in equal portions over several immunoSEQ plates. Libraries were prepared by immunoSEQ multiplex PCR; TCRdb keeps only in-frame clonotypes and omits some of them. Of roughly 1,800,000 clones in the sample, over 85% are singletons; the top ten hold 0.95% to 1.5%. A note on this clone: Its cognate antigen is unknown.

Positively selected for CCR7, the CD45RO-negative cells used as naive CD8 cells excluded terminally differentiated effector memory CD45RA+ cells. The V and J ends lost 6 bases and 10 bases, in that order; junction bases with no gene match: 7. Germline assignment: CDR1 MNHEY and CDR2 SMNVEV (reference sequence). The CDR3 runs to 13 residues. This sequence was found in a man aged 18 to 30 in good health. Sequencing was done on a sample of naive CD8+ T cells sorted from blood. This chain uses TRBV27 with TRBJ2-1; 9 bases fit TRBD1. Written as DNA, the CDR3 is TGTGCCAGCAGCCTAACAGGGGGCAGGGAGCAGTTCTTC. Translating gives CASSLTGGREQFF.